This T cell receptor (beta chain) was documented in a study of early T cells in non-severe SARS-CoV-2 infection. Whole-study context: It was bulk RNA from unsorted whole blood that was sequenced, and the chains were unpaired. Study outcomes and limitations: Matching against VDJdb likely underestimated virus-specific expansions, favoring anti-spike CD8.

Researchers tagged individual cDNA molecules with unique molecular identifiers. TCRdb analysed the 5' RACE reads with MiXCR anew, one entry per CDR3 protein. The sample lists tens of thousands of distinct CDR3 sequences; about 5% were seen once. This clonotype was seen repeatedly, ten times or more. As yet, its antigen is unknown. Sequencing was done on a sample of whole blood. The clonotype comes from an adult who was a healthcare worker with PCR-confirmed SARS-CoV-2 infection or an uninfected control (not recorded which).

CDR3 in DNA: TGCAGCGTTGAAGATCCCAAAAACATTCAGTACTTC. Amino acids: CSVEDPKNIQYF. The V call is TRBV29-1, the J call TRBJ2-4; D remains ambiguous. The CDR3 covers 12 residues. The germline CDR1 and CDR2 sequences are SQVTM and ANQGSEA. The germline V and J ends were trimmed by 0 bases and 2 bases, with 2 bases remaining between them.